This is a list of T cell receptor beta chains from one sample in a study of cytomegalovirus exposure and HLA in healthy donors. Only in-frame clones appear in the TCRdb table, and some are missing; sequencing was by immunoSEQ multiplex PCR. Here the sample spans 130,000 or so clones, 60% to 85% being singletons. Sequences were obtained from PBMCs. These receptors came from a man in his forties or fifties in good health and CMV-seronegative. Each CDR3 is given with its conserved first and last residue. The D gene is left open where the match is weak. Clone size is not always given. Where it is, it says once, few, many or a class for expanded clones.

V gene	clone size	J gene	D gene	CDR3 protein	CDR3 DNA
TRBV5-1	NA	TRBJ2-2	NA	CASSSDEAGTGELFF	TGCGCCAGCAGCTCAGATGAGGCGGGCACCGGGGAGCTGTTTTTT
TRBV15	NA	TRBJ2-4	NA	CATSLSGVLGDIQYF	TGTGCCACCAGTTTGTCAGGGGTTTTGGGGGACATTCAGTACTTC
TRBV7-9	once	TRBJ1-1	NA	CASSPPDRENTEAFF	TGTGCCAGCAGCCCCCCGGACAGAGAGAACACTGAAGCTTTCTTT
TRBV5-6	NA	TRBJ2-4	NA	CASSFTGLAQYF	TGTGCCAGCAGCTTCACAGGGTTGGCTCAGTACTTC
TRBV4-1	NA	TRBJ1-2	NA	CASSQDQGPIYGYTF	TGCGCCAGCAGCCAAGATCAGGGCCCTATCTATGGCTACACCTTC
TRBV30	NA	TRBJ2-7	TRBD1	CAWRAAGTAQEQYF	TGTGCCTGGAGGGCTGCCGGGACAGCCCAGGAGCAGTACTTC
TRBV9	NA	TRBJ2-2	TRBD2	CASSVELAGDTGELFF	TGTGCCAGCAGCGTAGAACTAGCGGGGGACACCGGGGAGCTGTTTTTT
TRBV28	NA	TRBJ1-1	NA	CASSFRGGTEAFF	TGTGCCAGCAGTTTTCGGGGAGGGACTGAAGCTTTCTTT
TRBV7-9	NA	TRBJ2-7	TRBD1	CASSLGQGRSYEQYF	TGTGCCAGCAGCTTGGGACAGGGGCGTTCCTACGAGCAGTACTTC
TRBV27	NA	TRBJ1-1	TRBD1	CASSLSWDGQGLRTEAFF	TGTGCCAGCAGTTTATCGTGGGATGGACAGGGCTTACGGACTGAAGCTTTCTTT